This TCR beta chain was captured by sequencing in a study of blood T cell repertoires in COVID-19. Study background: There were acute and convalescent COVID-19 samples, and they came from the United States, Italy and Spain.

The CDR3 covers 15 residues. The trim removed 2 bases at V and 9 bases at J, leaving 9 bases unmatched. Germline V gene data show CDR1 as GTSNPN and CDR2 as SVGIG (reference sequence). The method was immunoSEQ multiplex PCR; TCRdb's version includes in-frame clones alone and lacks a portion of them. The table lists 500,000 or so clones, approximately 90% of them singletons, with approximately 0.7% in the top ten. The chain employs TRBV30 and TRBJ2-1, with TRBD2 identical over 11 bases. Material: PBMCs or T cells enriched from blood (not recorded which). This clonotype originated in a young woman who had recovered from COVID-19. DNA for the CDR3: TGTGCCTGGAGTATTAGCGGGGGGGCCTTTCCTGAGCAGTTCTTC. Its protein is CAWSISGGAFPEQFF.